These 31 T cell receptor beta chains originate from one sample sequenced in a study of CD8+ T cells in alopecia areata. Extracted RNA was reverse transcribed into cDNA, the sequencing template. Sequencing was performed with immunoSEQ multiplex PCR; in TCRdb, only in-frame clones are kept and a portion is missing. Among approximately 63,000 clones listed, approximately 64% were seen once. The sample here was CD8+ T cells sorted from blood, taken at week 0. The receptors were gathered from a human donor with alopecia areata.

V and J are TRBV5-4 and TRBJ2-1; 11 bases fit TRBD2. V shed 4 bases, J shed 4 bases, and the junction held 7 bases outside the gene matches. The CDR3 contains 16 residues. Germline-derived CDR1 and CDR2 are SGHNT and YYREEE (reference sequence). CDR3 bases: TGTGCCAGCAGCCCGGGGACTAGCGGCCTATACAATGAGCAGTTCTTC. As protein: CASSPGTSGLYNEQFF.

The chain has TRBV27 and TRBJ1-2, with 9 bases identical to TRBD1. CDR3 size: 15 residues. The germline gives CDR1 MNHEY, CDR2 SMNVEV (reference sequence). With 5 bases clipped from V and 2 bases from J, the junction kept 6 bases outside the gene matches. The CDR3 loop reads CASSLGQGPNYGYTF. The CDR3 bases are TGTGCCAGCAGTCTGGGACAGGGACCCAACTATGGCTACACCTTC.

This clone has just a few counts. The V gene is TRBV2, the J gene TRBJ2-1, with D possibly TRBD2 on 5 matching bases. The germline CDR1 and CDR2 sequences are SNHLY and FYNNEI. This CDR3 spans 16 amino acids. Deletions cut 7 bases from V and 1 base from J, with 17 bases between. The CDR3 reads CASTKDGTGSYNEQFF. CDR3 nucleotides: TGTGCCAGCACTAAGGACGGAACGGGATCCTACAATGAGCAGTTCTTC.

This chain connects TRBV5-6 to TRBJ1-1; D is ambiguous. The germline V gene encodes CDR1 SGHDT and CDR2 YYEEEE. The V and J ends lost 4 bases and 0 bases respectively, with 16 bases between them. The CDR3 sequence is 16 residues long. CDR3 sequence reads: CASSALNGVLNTEAFF. For the CDR3, the DNA is TGTGCCAGCAGCGCCCTCAACGGGGTCCTGAACACTGAAGCTTTCTTT.

This clone was seen ten or more times. This CDR3 reads CASSLNGLGGSRDNEQFF. The CDR3 DNA is TGTGCCAGCAGCTTAAACGGACTCGGCGGGAGTAGAGACAATGAGCAGTTCTTC. The V call is TRBV7-3, the J call TRBJ2-1, with TRBD2 matching over 7 bases. The CDR3 totals 18 residues. Germline CDR1 is SGHTA and CDR2 is FQGTGA. V lost 1 base and J lost 5; bases outside the gene matches: 14.

This clone turned up a few times. The V and J genes are TRBV5-1 and TRBJ2-1; the D is unclear. Trimming left V 0 bases short and J 2 bases short, with 12 bases between. Per the germline V gene, CDR1 is SGHRS and CDR2 is YFSETQ. The CDR3 covers 16 residues. CDR3 nucleotide sequence: TGCGCCAGCAGCTTGGCCGAACCTTCCGCCTACAATGAGCAGTTCTTC. Protein: CASSLAEPSAYNEQFF.

This clone occurred once. The chain is built from TRBV7-8 and TRBJ2-7; TRBD2 is a possible D gene (5 bases). The germline V and J ends were trimmed by 1 base and 1 base, with 8 bases remaining between them. The germline V gene has CDR1 SGHVS and CDR2 FQNEAQ. The CDR3 extends over 14 amino acids. The CDR3 loop reads CASSLDEGSYEQYF. The CDR3 DNA reads TGTGCCAGCAGCTTAGATGAGGGTTCCTACGAGCAGTACTTC.

The table lists this clone with a count of one. The chain employs TRBV7-2 and TRBJ2-5, with 10 bases that match TRBD2. This CDR3 comprises 18 residues. The ends lost 2 bases at V and 0 bases at J; junction bases unmatched: 9. Germline loops: CDR1 SGHTA, CDR2 FQGNSA. CDR3 in amino acids: CASSLYGTGTSDQETQYF. DNA for the CDR3: TGTGCCAGCAGCTTATACGGAACCGGGACTAGCGACCAAGAGACCCAGTACTTC.

The V call is TRBV27, the J call TRBJ1-1; D gene uncertain. The V end lost 6 bases, the J end lost 1 base, and 6 bases lay between the germline ends. The CDR3 totals 12 residues. Germline CDR1 is MNHEY and CDR2 is SMNVEV (reference sequence). The CDR3 nucleotides are TGTGCCAGCAGCAGGACGAACACTGAAGCTTTCTTT. It translates to CASSRTNTEAFF.

In DNA, the CDR3 is TGTGCCAGCAGTTTTAGGGTAACCGAAGAGACCCAGTACTTC. It yields the protein CASSFRVTEETQYF. V is TRBV28 and J is TRBJ2-5; D remains unclear. The V end lost 3 bases, the J end lost 3 bases, and 11 bases lay between the germline ends. The CDR3 covers 14 residues. Germline-derived CDR1 and CDR2 are MDHEN and SYDVKM.

This clone was observed a few times. CDR3 amino acids: CSVVGPTGELFF. Here the CDR3 DNA reads TGCAGCGTTGTAGGACCCACCGGGGAGCTGTTTTTT. The chain couples TRBV29-1 to TRBJ2-2, with D uncertain. The germline CDR1 and CDR2 sequences are SQVTM and ANQGSEA. The CDR3 covers 12 residues. Trimming pared 4 bases from V and 4 bases from J, leaving 7 bases between.

The J gene is TRBJ2-3, the V gene TRBV4-1; D possibly uses TRBD1 or TRBD2 (5 bases each). The CDR3 sequence is 14 residues long. Trimming left V 6 bases short and J 4 bases short, with 14 bases between. CDR1 and CDR2 from the germline V gene are MGHRA and YSYEKL. CDR3 amino acids: CASRVVGAPDTQYF. The CDR3 DNA is TGCGCCAGCAGAGTCGTCGGGGCCCCAGATACGCAGTATTTT.

V gene TRBV6-5 combines with J gene TRBJ1-2; D not certain. There are 12 residues in the CDR3. V gave up 5 bases and J gave up 3 bases, with 7 bases separating them. From germline, CDR1 is MNHEY and CDR2 SVGAGI. The CDR3, as DNA: TGTGCCAGCAGTCCTGGAGACTATGGCTACACCTTC. Translation: CASSPGDYGYTF.

The chain employs TRBV27 and TRBJ1-1; TRBD1 is a possible D gene (6 bases). The V gene's germline CDR1 is MNHEY and CDR2 SMNVEV (reference sequence). The CDR3 runs to 15 residues. Deletions cut 5 bases from V and 2 bases from J, with 15 bases between. CDR3 loop: CASSPSTGTNTEAFF. CDR3 DNA sequence: TGTGCCAGCAGTCCCTCGACAGGAACTAACACTGAAGCTTTCTTT.

The genes are TRBV4-2 and TRBJ2-1; TRBD2 aligns across 10 bases. The CDR3 consists of 17 residues. J lost 1 base, V lost 0 bases, and 3 bases had no gene match. Germline loops: CDR1 LGHNA, CDR2 YNFKEQ. CDR3 in amino acids: CASSQDPAGGSYNEQFF. CDR3 nucleotide sequence: TGTGCCAGCAGCCAAGATCCAGCGGGGGGGTCCTACAATGAGCAGTTCTTC.

The rearrangement joins TRBV21-1 to TRBJ1-2. TRBV21-1 is assigned pseudogene status. This CDR3 contains 13 residues. CDR3 sequence: CASSHRAYYGYTF. DNA for the CDR3: TGTGCCAGCAGCCATAGGGCCTACTATGGCTACACCTTC.

The rearrangement joins TRBV25-1 to TRBJ2-3, with 8 positions matching TRBD1. J was trimmed by 4 bases and V by 3 bases; bases with no gene match: 3. Germline V lookup: CDR1 MGHDK, CDR2 SYGVNS. This CDR3 spans 14 amino acids. Here the CDR3 DNA reads TGTGCCAGCAGTGATGGACAGGGCCCAGATACGCAGTATTTT. Amino acid sequence: CASSDGQGPDTQYF.

This chain connects TRBV2 to TRBJ1-5; no definite D call. Between the trimmed V and J ends, which lost 1 base and 4 bases, there was a span of 14 bases. This CDR3 spans 16 amino acids. The germline V gene has CDR1 SNHLY and CDR2 FYNNEI. CDR3 sequence: CASSEDGSLLNQPQHF. The CDR3 bases are TGTGCCAGCAGTGAAGATGGCAGCCTACTTAATCAGCCCCAGCATTTT. Together with reference TRBV2 and TRBJ1-5, the CDR3 gives the full variable domain: EPEVTQTPSHQVTQMGQEVILRCVPISNHLYFYWYRQILGQKVEFLVSFYNNEISEKSEIFDDQFSVERPDGSNFTLKIRSTKLEDSAMYFCASSEDGSLLNQPQHFGDGTRLSIL.

This clone came up a few times. The rearrangement uses TRBV29-1 and TRBJ2-3; 7 bases are a match to TRBD1. From germline, CDR1 is SQVTM and CDR2 ANQGSEA. The CDR3 is 16 residues long. Unmatched junction bases numbered 13, after V lost 1 base and J lost 6 bases. Here the CDR3 reads CSVEGTQGPRGDTQYF. DNA of the CDR3: TGCAGCGTTGAAGGAACACAGGGTCCCAGGGGGGATACGCAGTATTTT.

The chain uses TRBV18 and TRBJ1-2; D is uncertain. The CDR3 sequence is 14 residues long. Germline CDR1 KGHSH, CDR2 LQKENI. V lost 3 bases and J 6 bases, leaving 14 bases between the germline ends. Here the CDR3 reads CASSPSGRPDGYTF. CDR3 DNA: TGTGCCAGCTCACCGAGCGGGCGCCCGGATGGCTACACCTTC.

This clone was counted between two and nine times. V and J are TRBV27 and TRBJ2-5, with TRBD1 identical over 10 bases. The V segment lost 5 bases and the J segment 5 bases; nucleotides outside the gene matches: 8. This CDR3 contains 15 residues. Germline V gives CDR1 MNHEY, CDR2 SMNVEV (reference sequence). The CDR3 region has the DNA TGTGCCAGCAGTGCCGGGACAGGGGTGGGGGAGACCCAGTACTTC. Its translation is CASSAGTGVGETQYF.

The chain employs TRBV4-1 and TRBJ2-1; no definite D call. The CDR3 is 15 amino acids. V dropped 0 bases and J dropped 0 bases, with 6 bases sitting between them. CDR1 MGHRA and CDR2 YSYEKL come from the germline V gene. The DNA for the CDR3 is TGCGCCAGCAGCCAAGAACAGAGCTCCTACAATGAGCAGTTCTTC. Protein: CASSQEQSSYNEQFF.

The genes are TRBV6-6 and TRBJ1-1; no reliable D call. This CDR3 contains 16 residues. Per germline, CDR1 MNHNY and CDR2 SVGAGI (reference sequence). Trimming cost V 0 bases and J 0 bases, with 11 bases left between them. Here the CDR3 reads CASSYSGQEMNTEAFF. The CDR3 DNA reads as TGTGCCAGCAGTTACTCCGGGCAGGAGATGAACACTGAAGCTTTCTTT.

The rearrangement uses TRBV14 and TRBJ2-7; TRBD1 matches at 8 bases. The V and J ends lost 6 bases and 1 base, in that order; junction bases with no gene match: 5. The CDR3 is 14 amino acids. Germline lookup yields CDR1 SGHDN and CDR2 FVKESK. CDR3 sequence reads: CASSSQGESYEQYF. The CDR3 DNA is TGTGCCAGCAGTTCACAGGGGGAATCCTACGAGCAGTACTTC.

This clone appeared a few times. The V gene is TRBV4-1, the J gene TRBJ2-4; maybe TRBD2 (6 bases). Germline CDR1 is MGHRA and CDR2 is YSYEKL. Trimming pared 5 bases from V and 8 bases from J, leaving 19 bases between. This CDR3 has 15 amino acids. The CDR3 coding sequence is TGCGCCAGCAGCTGGGGATGGGGGGAAGGAGACATTCAGTACTTC. Amino acid sequence: CASSWGWGEGDIQYF.

The V gene is TRBV21-1, the J gene TRBJ2-7; the listed D gene, TRBD2, was not tested against the DNA. TRBV21-1 is a pseudogene segment. This CDR3 has 16 residues. As DNA, the CDR3 is TGTGCCAGCAACTCAAATATCGAGCGGTCAACCTACGAGCAGTACTTC. This codes for CASNSNIERSTYEQYF.

This clone was observed a few times. This rearrangement joins TRBV7-2 to TRBJ2-4; D may be TRBD1 or TRBD2 (5 bases each). This CDR3 has 16 amino acids. Per the germline V gene, CDR1 is SGHTA and CDR2 is FQGNSA. The ends were cut back, 5 bases at V and 3 bases at J, with 17 bases in the middle. The CDR3 region has the DNA TGTGCCAGCAGCCAACGGGGCCAAGCGAGCAAAAACATTCAGTACTTC. Protein sequence: CASSQRGQASKNIQYF.

This clone was seen a few times. V and J are TRBV23-1 and TRBJ1-1, with D hard to call. TRBV23-1 is sorted into the ORF group, with uncertain function. V was shortened by 4 bases and J by 1 base, with 4 bases between the two germline ends. The CDR3 has 12 amino acids. As DNA, the CDR3 is TGCGCCAGCAGTCGATCGAACACTGAAGCTTTCTTT. The encoded protein is CASSRSNTEAFF.

The gene calls are TRBV5-1 and TRBJ1-2; 12 bases align to TRBD1. This CDR3 is 14 amino acids long. J was trimmed by 8 bases and V by 1 base; bases with no gene match: 3. Germline values: CDR1 SGHRS, CDR2 YFSETQ. The CDR3 DNA is TGCGCCAGCAGCTTGACTGGGACAGGGGGCGGCTACACCTTC. This gives the protein CASSLTGTGGGYTF.

V and J are TRBV7-9 and TRBJ2-7; 10 bases fit TRBD1. The ends lost 3 bases at V and 5 bases at J; junction bases unmatched: 10. Germline V gene sequence: CDR1 SEHNR, CDR2 FQNEAQ (reference sequence). This CDR3 has 16 amino acids. The CDR3 coding sequence is TGTGCCAGCAGCTTCCGGGAGGGACAGGGGTCCCACGAGCAGTACTTC. This translates into CASSFREGQGSHEQYF. Complete variable domain (other parts from reference TRBV7-9 and TRBJ2-7): DTGVSQNPRHKITKRGQNVTFRCDPISEHNRLYWYRQTLGQGPEFLTYFQNEAQLEKSRLLSDRFSAERPKGSFSTLEIQRTEQGDSAMYLCASSFREGQGSHEQYFGPGTRLTVT.

The chain links TRBV14 to TRBJ2-1, with unresolved D. The CDR3 extends over 12 amino acids. V lost 4 bases, J lost 4 bases, and 5 bases lay in between. Germline V gene sequence: CDR1 SGHDN, CDR2 FVKESK. CDR3 nucleotide sequence: TGTGCCAGCAGCCCAAATTACAATGAGCAGTTCTTC. Its translation is CASSPNYNEQFF.